This is a list of T cell receptor beta chains from one sample in a study of blood T cells in healthy people across ages. From the 5' RACE reads, TCRdb called clonotypes with MiXCR, one entry per CDR3 protein. The sample carries 980,000 or so distinct CDR3 sequences, about 44% recorded once. The sequenced material came from blood. Receptors were obtained from a young man in good health. Both conserved end residues are part of each CDR3. Each record gives: V gene, J gene, D gene, clone size, CDR3 DNA, CDR3 protein. D genes are given only for firm matches. For some rows the clone size is stated as once, few or many, or as a class when expanded; others skip it.

V gene: TRBV7-8
J gene: TRBJ1-5
D gene: -
clone size: -
CDR3 DNA: TGTGCCAGCAGCTTAGCGGGGGAGTATAGCAATCAGCCCCAGCATTTT
CDR3 protein: CASSLAGEYSNQPQHF

V gene: TRBV10-3
J gene: TRBJ2-2
D gene: -
clone size: once
CDR3 DNA: TGTGCCATTGGGTCTTCGGGGGAGCTGTTTTTT
CDR3 protein: CAIGSSGELFF

V gene: TRBV20-1
J gene: TRBJ2-3
D gene: -
clone size: few
CDR3 DNA: TGCAGTGCTAGAGATCCTAGCGTTCCGAGGGATACGCAGTATTTT
CDR3 protein: CSARDPSVPRDTQYF

V gene: TRBV29-1
J gene: TRBJ2-7
D gene: TRBD1
clone size: -
CDR3 DNA: TGCAGCTTCCGGGACAGGGCCTCCTACGAGCAGTACTTC
CDR3 protein: CSFRDRASYEQYF

V gene: TRBV20-1
J gene: TRBJ1-6
D gene: -
clone size: -
CDR3 DNA: TGCAGTGCTAGTGATCAGAGCTCCTATAATTCACCCCTCCACTTT
CDR3 protein: CSASDQSSYNSPLHF

V gene: TRBV2
J gene: TRBJ2-4
D gene: -
clone size: -
CDR3 DNA: TGTGCCAGCAGGCGGACAGTCAACTACGAGCAGTGCTTC
CDR3 protein: CASRRTVNYEQCF

V gene: TRBV5-1
J gene: TRBJ2-7
D gene: -
clone size: -
CDR3 DNA: TGCGCCAGCAGCTCCGGGACAACCAGCTACAATGAGCAGTACTTC
CDR3 protein: CASSSGTTSYNEQYF

V gene: TRBV4-2
J gene: TRBJ2-3
D gene: TRBD2
clone size: once
CDR3 DNA: TGTGCCAGCAGCCAATCCCTAGCGGACCTTTCCACAGATACGCAGTATTTT
CDR3 protein: CASSQSLADLSTDTQYF

V gene: TRBV3-1
J gene: TRBJ2-5
D gene: -
clone size: -
CDR3 DNA: TGTGCCAGCAGCCAAGGCCCCCACTGGGGAGAGACCCAGTACTTC
CDR3 protein: CASSQGPHWGETQYF

V gene: TRBV6-5
J gene: TRBJ2-7
D gene: -
clone size: many
CDR3 DNA: TGTGCCAGCAGTTCTACGGTCTCCTCCGGCTACGAGCAGTACTTC
CDR3 protein: CASSSTVSSGYEQYF

V gene: TRBV24-1
J gene: TRBJ2-3
D gene: TRBD1
clone size: -
CDR3 DNA: TGTGCCACCAGTGACCCGGGACAGTTTAGCACAGATACGCAGTATTTT
CDR3 protein: CATSDPGQFSTDTQYF

V gene: TRBV27
J gene: TRBJ1-1
D gene: TRBD1
clone size: -
CDR3 DNA: TGTGCCAGCAGTCCCGGCCGGGACAGGACTAGGAACACTGAAGCTTTCTTT
CDR3 protein: CASSPGRDRTRNTEAFF

V gene: TRBV20-1
J gene: TRBJ2-7
D gene: -
clone size: -
CDR3 DNA: TGCAGTGCCTACACAGAGCTCTACGAGCAGTACTTC
CDR3 protein: CSAYTELYEQYF

V gene: TRBV4-3
J gene: TRBJ2-7
D gene: -
clone size: few
CDR3 DNA: TGCGCCAGCAGCCAAGGCCCTAATACTAATTACGAGCAGTACTTC
CDR3 protein: CASSQGPNTNYEQYF

V gene: TRBV20-1
J gene: TRBJ1-6
D gene: -
clone size: -
CDR3 DNA: TGCAGTGCTAGAAGGGGAAATTCACCCCTCCACTTT
CDR3 protein: CSARRGNSPLHF

V gene: TRBV12-3/TRBV12-4
J gene: TRBJ1-4
D gene: TRBD1
clone size: few
CDR3 DNA: TGTGCCAGCAGTTTAGAGGGACAGGGGCATCCCAAACTGTTTTTT
CDR3 protein: CASSLEGQGHPKLFF

V gene: TRBV6-2/TRBV6-3
J gene: TRBJ1-2
D gene: -
clone size: few
CDR3 DNA: TGTGCCAGCAGCCTAAACTTCTATGGCTACACCTTC
CDR3 protein: CASSLNFYGYTF

V gene: TRBV20-1
J gene: TRBJ2-1
D gene: TRBD1
clone size: -
CDR3 DNA: TGCAGTGCCAACCGGGACAGGGCTGGTAATGAGCAGTTCTTC
CDR3 protein: CSANRDRAGNEQFF

V gene: TRBV6-2/TRBV6-3
J gene: TRBJ2-7
D gene: -
clone size: -
CDR3 DNA: TGTGCCACCTACGACAGGTCCTACGAGCAGTACTTC
CDR3 protein: CATYDRSYEQYF

V gene: TRBV6-2/TRBV6-3
J gene: TRBJ1-5
D gene: -
clone size: -
CDR3 DNA: TGTGCCAGCAGTTACGTGACCCAAGGAAATCAGCCCCAGCATTTT
CDR3 protein: CASSYVTQGNQPQHF

V gene: TRBV12-3/TRBV12-4
J gene: TRBJ1-2
D gene: -
clone size: -
CDR3 DNA: TGTGCCAGCAGTTTATATCGGGGGAATAACTATGGCTACACCTTC
CDR3 protein: CASSLYRGNNYGYTF

V gene: TRBV10-3
J gene: TRBJ1-2
D gene: -
clone size: -
CDR3 DNA: TGTGCCATCAGTGATTCTGGGAAGGGCAACTATGGCTACACCTTC
CDR3 protein: CAISDSGKGNYGYTF

V gene: TRBV7-8
J gene: TRBJ2-1
D gene: -
clone size: few
CDR3 DNA: TGTGCCAGCAGCCCTCTCAGAGGGGAATCCTACAATGAGCAGTTCTTC
CDR3 protein: CASSPLRGESYNEQFF

V gene: TRBV5-1
J gene: TRBJ2-5
D gene: -
clone size: -
CDR3 DNA: TGCGCCAGCAGCTTGGACAGTCAGGAGCAGTACTTC
CDR3 protein: CASSLDSQEQYF

V gene: TRBV20-1
J gene: TRBJ2-7
D gene: TRBD2
clone size: -
CDR3 DNA: TGCAGTGCTAGGTGGACTAGTGAGACGACCTACAACGAGCAGTACTTC
CDR3 protein: CSARWTSETTYNEQYF

V gene: TRBV6-2/TRBV6-3
J gene: TRBJ2-7
D gene: -
clone size: few
CDR3 DNA: TGTGCCAGCGGACGGCAACTCACCTACGAGCAGTACTTC
CDR3 protein: CASGRQLTYEQYF

V gene: TRBV29-1
J gene: TRBJ2-7
D gene: -
clone size: -
CDR3 DNA: TGCAGCGCGTACGGAGGGCCCTCCTACAATGAGCAGTACTTC
CDR3 protein: CSAYGGPSYNEQYF

V gene: TRBV3-1
J gene: TRBJ1-5
D gene: -
clone size: few
CDR3 DNA: TGTGCCAGCAGCCGCACAGGGTTGAATCAGCCCCAGCATTTT
CDR3 protein: CASSRTGLNQPQHF

V gene: TRBV4-1
J gene: TRBJ2-4
D gene: TRBD1
clone size: -
CDR3 DNA: TGCGCCAGCAGCCAAGATCCGGGACAGGGGATGAAGCAGTACTTC
CDR3 protein: CASSQDPGQGMKQYF

V gene: TRBV11-3
J gene: TRBJ2-3
D gene: TRBD2
clone size: few
CDR3 DNA: TGTGCCAGCGGCGTTAGCGGGTATTCCACAGATACGCAGTATTTT
CDR3 protein: CASGVSGYSTDTQYF

V gene: TRBV7-2
J gene: TRBJ2-7
D gene: TRBD2
clone size: -
CDR3 DNA: TGTGCCAGCAGCTTATGGGTGTACTGTAGCGGGGGGGCCTACGAGCAGTACTTC
CDR3 protein: CASSLWVYCSGGAYEQYF

V gene: TRBV10-3
J gene: TRBJ1-2
D gene: -
clone size: -
CDR3 DNA: TGTGCCATCAGTGGTCCCAGGGGCGACGGCTACACCTTC
CDR3 protein: CAISGPRGDGYTF

V gene: TRBV6-2/TRBV6-3
J gene: TRBJ2-3
D gene: -
clone size: few
CDR3 DNA: TGTGCCAGCAGTTACGTCCCAGGGTACGCAGATACGCAGTATTTT
CDR3 protein: CASSYVPGYADTQYF

V gene: TRBV2
J gene: TRBJ2-1
D gene: TRBD2
clone size: many
CDR3 DNA: TGTGCCAGCAGCTCAGGACTAGCCTCTAATGAGCAGTTCTTC
CDR3 protein: CASSSGLASNEQFF

V gene: TRBV2
J gene: TRBJ2-7
D gene: -
clone size: -
CDR3 DNA: TGTGCCAGCAGTGATCGACAGCCCGTTGGCGAGCAGTACTTC
CDR3 protein: CASSDRQPVGEQYF

V gene: TRBV27
J gene: TRBJ2-3
D gene: TRBD2
clone size: -
CDR3 DNA: TGTGCCAGCAGTTTATCAGCAGGGAGGACTAGCGGGGGGCGCACAGATACGCAGTATTTT
CDR3 protein: CASSLSAGRTSGGRTDTQYF

V gene: TRBV7-2
J gene: TRBJ1-1
D gene: -
clone size: few
CDR3 DNA: TGTGCCAGCAGCTTAACCGGGGGGGTTGAAGCTTTCTTT
CDR3 protein: CASSLTGGVEAFF

V gene: TRBV6-6
J gene: TRBJ2-3
D gene: TRBD2
clone size: -
CDR3 DNA: TGTGCCAGCAGTTACAAGGCTAGCGGGGGGAACACAGATACGCAGTATTTT
CDR3 protein: CASSYKASGGNTDTQYF

V gene: TRBV6-1
J gene: TRBJ1-6
D gene: TRBD1
clone size: -
CDR3 DNA: TGTGCCAGCAGCCGGCGCCGGGACAGGGCAAATAATTCACCCCTCCACTTT
CDR3 protein: CASSRRRDRANNSPLHF

V gene: TRBV7-2
J gene: TRBJ2-3
D gene: -
clone size: -
CDR3 DNA: TGTGCCAGCAGCTTTGACCTGGATACGCAGTATTTT
CDR3 protein: CASSFDLDTQYF

V gene: TRBV4-3
J gene: TRBJ1-6
D gene: -
clone size: many
CDR3 DNA: TGCGCCAGCAGCCAAGATATAGGACAGAATTCACCCCTCCACTTT
CDR3 protein: CASSQDIGQNSPLHF

V gene: TRBV20-1
J gene: TRBJ2-3
D gene: -
clone size: -
CDR3 DNA: TGCAGTCCTAGCACCGACGACACTCCGAACTCTAGCACAGATACGCAGTATTTT
CDR3 protein: CSPSTDDTPNSSTDTQYF

V gene: TRBV20-1
J gene: TRBJ2-5
D gene: TRBD2
clone size: many
CDR3 DNA: TGCAGTGCTAGAGGCACTAGCGAACAAGAGACCCAGTACTTC
CDR3 protein: CSARGTSEQETQYF

V gene: TRBV29-1
J gene: TRBJ2-7
D gene: TRBD1
clone size: -
CDR3 DNA: TGCAGCGTTGAGTCGACAGGGGGTGACGAGCAGTACTTC
CDR3 protein: CSVESTGGDEQYF

V gene: TRBV24-1
J gene: TRBJ2-5
D gene: -
clone size: few
CDR3 DNA: TGTGCCACCAGTGATCCGGGATTATCCCAAGAGACCCAGTACTTC
CDR3 protein: CATSDPGLSQETQYF

V gene: TRBV18
J gene: TRBJ1-1
D gene: -
clone size: -
CDR3 DNA: TGTGCCAGCTCACGGTACAGGGATCTGGACACTGAAGCTTTCTTT
CDR3 protein: CASSRYRDLDTEAFF

V gene: TRBV3-1
J gene: TRBJ2-5
D gene: TRBD2
clone size: -
CDR3 DNA: TGTGCCAGTGGGACTAGCGGGGCCCAAGAGACCCAGTACTTC
CDR3 protein: CASGTSGAQETQYF

V gene: TRBV20-1
J gene: TRBJ2-7
D gene: TRBD2
clone size: -
CDR3 DNA: TGCAGTCTCGGGGGGGATAACTACGAGCAGTACTTC
CDR3 protein: CSLGGDNYEQYF

V gene: TRBV28
J gene: TRBJ2-7
D gene: -
clone size: -
CDR3 DNA: TGTGCCAGCAGTCAAAGGGGGTTGGAGCAGTACTTC
CDR3 protein: CASSQRGLEQYF

V gene: TRBV7-9
J gene: TRBJ1-2
D gene: -
clone size: -
CDR3 DNA: TGTGCCAGCGCTCCGGGGGCGGCCCCTAGCTATGGCTACACCTTC
CDR3 protein: CASAPGAAPSYGYTF

V gene: TRBV6-2/TRBV6-3
J gene: TRBJ2-7
D gene: -
clone size: -
CDR3 DNA: TGTGCCAGCAGTTACTACCTAGACAGCACCTACGAGCAGTACTTC
CDR3 protein: CASSYYLDSTYEQYF

V gene: TRBV21-1
J gene: TRBJ1-1
D gene: -
clone size: -
CDR3 DNA: TGTGCCAGCAGCAAAGCAGTCGGCTGGAGGACTGAAGCTTTCTTT
CDR3 protein: CASSKAVGWRTEAFF

V gene: TRBV4-1
J gene: TRBJ2-5
D gene: TRBD2
clone size: -
CDR3 DNA: TGCACCAGCAGCCAAGACGGTAGCGGGGGGGCCGAGACCCAGTACTTC
CDR3 protein: CTSSQDGSGGAETQYF

V gene: TRBV27
J gene: TRBJ1-4
D gene: -
clone size: -
CDR3 DNA: TGTGCCAGCAGTTCTTATGGGGGCGGTGAAAAACTGTTTTTT
CDR3 protein: CASSSYGGGEKLFF

V gene: TRBV29-1
J gene: TRBJ2-5
D gene: TRBD1
clone size: -
CDR3 DNA: TGCAGCGTTGTAACAGGGGGCCAAGAGACCCAGTACTTC
CDR3 protein: CSVVTGGQETQYF

V gene: TRBV28
J gene: TRBJ1-6
D gene: -
clone size: -
CDR3 DNA: TGTGCCAGCAGTTTCCCCAATCGACAGGATTGGGTTTCACCCCTCCACTTT
CDR3 protein: CASSFPNRQDWVSPLHF

V gene: TRBV7-2
J gene: TRBJ2-2
D gene: -
clone size: -
CDR3 DNA: TGTGCCAGCAGCAGGGACGCCTCGAACACCGGGGAGCTGTTTTTT
CDR3 protein: CASSRDASNTGELFF

V gene: TRBV2
J gene: TRBJ2-1
D gene: -
clone size: -
CDR3 DNA: TGTGCCAGCAGTTTAGCGGTAAGCTCCTACAATGAGCAGTTCTTC
CDR3 protein: CASSLAVSSYNEQFF